This T cell receptor beta chain was captured in a study of immune cell composition in non-small cell lung cancer (dated by TCRdb to 2016 to 2017). Looking at the study overall: To assign histologic subtype, which was mostly lung adenocarcinoma or squamous cell carcinoma, H&E was combined with p63, CK5, Napsin A and TTF-1 immunohistochemistry. Adaptive Biotechnologies TCR-beta sequencing was carried out on about 31 paired NSCLC tumour and non-adjacent lung specimens, as well as on approximately 26 tumour-only specimens. In supplementary cohort #1, which comprised around ten lung adenocarcinoma cases, paired tumour/lung TCR-beta sequencing was performed and TIL populations were generated so that tumour reactivity could be assessed. The subtype comparisons left out several tumour specimens with TCR-beta data because those specimens were rare histological subtypes.

Turning to this clone: Its antigen is not yet known. Per-base quality was not reported, and no clone a single base away is much larger than it.

Normal lung samples came from the same patient and consisted of non-adjacent lung tissue collected as far from the tumour as possible, at a distance of at least 3 cm. Frozen aliquots of unsorted single-cell suspensions were used for genomic DNA extraction with the QIAamp DNA kit. Tissues arrived within 2 hours of resection and were immediately processed into single-cell suspensions. Tissue was mechanically dissociated and enzymatically digested with DNase I, collagenase I and hyaluronidase for approximately 29 minutes at 37 °C, then filtered and RBC-lysed. A two-step multiplex PCR amplified TCR-beta CDR3 regions from genomic DNA, and the second step of the PCR added Illumina-compatible adaptors. TCR-beta immunosequencing was carried out on an Illumina platform through the commercial immunoSEQ service. Under the source paper's analysis protocol: Two measures summarised the repertoires: productive clonality, and Top 10 Clones, meaning the percentage of T-cell templates coming from the ten most frequent sequences. Productive clonality had a range of 0 to 1, where 1 means a monoclonal population. Tumour-associated clones were defined as sequences comprising at least 0.1% of tumour T-cell templates but absent from matched non-adjacent lung, identified via log10 scatter plots. Student's t-tests were used for two-group comparisons, ANOVA was used for stages, and linear regression was used for relationships, with analyses conducted in GraphPad Prism7 and R. The source is immuneACCESS, and TCRdb retained only in-frame sequences with V and J called. Part of the clones is not carried over; for the studies checked, unresolved V genes explain less than half of this, and the remainder is unexplained. Clone size and V and J calls were adopted from that table, with D and trimming inferred from the DNA. The sample includes 2,900 or so clones, with 70% to 75% observed a single time. The top ten clones comprise roughly 18% of the sample.

What the authors observed across the whole study: No significant correlation was found between tumour TCR-beta clonality and smoking pack-years. Tumour-associated clones >0.5% were found in nearly half of NSCLC cases, namely in 25% to 40% of adenocarcinomas versus 65% to 80% of squamous carcinomas. In around ten adenocarcinoma cases, a strong correlation was found between maximal tumour-associated clone frequency and TIL tumour reactivity, whereas no such correlation was found between overall clonality and TIL tumour reactivity. The reactivity cohort included only around ten cases, and whether tumour-reactive clones share sequences with the dominant in vivo tumour-associated clones was not shown.

These data were likewise used in another study, on CD4 T cells in lung cancer. According to the second study: The study screened blood T cells of NSCLC patients for responses to candidate mutation-encoded neoepitopes and isolated neoantigen-specific CD4+ T-cell clones and TCRs. A few patients undergoing curative-intent resections for stage I-III non-small cell lung cancer provided the tumor and non-adjacent lung tissue. Lung adenocarcinoma or squamous cell carcinoma was present in the resected patients, who were aged 60 to 69 at blood donation and were mostly former smokers. Before blood donation, patients had received treatments including platinum chemotherapy, and some received nivolumab or pembrolizumab. Some responses derived from blood might reflect in vitro priming of naive T cells or cross-reactivity instead of memory responses to the cancer. The frequency of neoantigen-specific clonotypes in tumor resections, non-adjacent lung and cultured T-cell products was followed using TCRB deep sequencing. The kit provider's software was used to analyze TCRB sequence data, and Fisher's exact test was applied to assess tumor enrichment of clonotype templates.

This TCR came from a human donor with non-small cell lung cancer. Sequencing was performed on non-adjacent lung tissue.

Here is the DNA: TGTGCCAGCAGCCCGTCTCCTAGCGGTAACACCGGGGAGCTGTTTTTT. Its protein reads: CASSPSPSGNTGELFF. The rearranged segments are TRBV27 and TRBJ2-2; 7 central nucleotides agree with TRBD2. Spanning cysteine to phenylalanine, the CDR3 consists of 16 amino acids. Of all the DNA, just the CDR3 is kept, 48 bases in frame from base 1. V and J are trimmed by 6 bases and 2 bases, and the gene matches miss 9 bases of the junction. CDR1 and CDR2 are read off the germline V gene (reference sequence) as MNHEY and SMNVEV.